The 17 T cell receptor beta chains listed next were all sequenced from one sample in a study of Tregs in tolerant kidney transplant recipients (dated by TCRdb to between 2019 and 2020). Libraries were built with the immunoSEQ multiplex PCR assay. The clones in this table, taken by TCRdb from immuneACCESS, are in-frame only. Not every clone is retained; where verified, under half of the shortfall comes from an unresolved V gene, and the cause of the rest is unknown. Present in this sample are about 110,000 clones, 90% of which were seen just once. The ten largest clones add up to roughly 0.31% of the sample. The sample's time point label is to be understood as: blood sample drawn before combined kidney and bone marrow transplant. Material: CD4+ T cells from blood, obtained before the transplant. All receptors derive from a human donor who received a combined kidney and bone marrow transplant.

The chain uses TRBV11-1 and TRBJ2-1; a weak D match, TRBD1 (6 bases). CDR3 length: 15 residues. Looked up from germline, CDR1 is SGHAT and CDR2 is FQDESV (reference sequence). Trimming removed 2 bases from V and 6 bases from J, with 14 bases in between. CDR3 in amino acids: CASSLSRADSNEQFF. The DNA for the CDR3 is TGTGCCAGCAGCTTAAGCCGAGCGGACAGCAATGAGCAGTTCTTC.

The rearrangement uses TRBV9 and TRBJ2-2, with a tentative D call TRBD2 (6 bases). The length of the CDR3 is 15 residues. Trimming left V 0 bases short and J 7 bases short, with 13 bases between. From germline, CDR1 is SGDLS and CDR2 YYNGEE. CDR3 sequence: CASSVGEGRGGELFF. For the CDR3, the DNA is TGTGCCAGCAGCGTAGGAGAAGGGCGGGGCGGGGAGCTGTTTTTT. The complete variable domain, with remaining parts taken from reference TRBV9 and TRBJ2-2, reads DSGVTQTPKHLITATGQRVTLRCSPRSGDLSVYWYQQSLDQGLQFLIQYYNGEERAKGNILERFSAQQFPDLHSELNLSSLELGDSALYFCASSVGEGRGGELFFGEGSRLTVL.

The chain couples TRBV29-1 to TRBJ2-1; 8 nucleotides match TRBD1. V was pared by 4 bases and J by 7 bases, with 6 bases of the junction left unmatched. The length of the CDR3 is 13 residues. Germline V gene sequence: CDR1 SQVTM, CDR2 ANQGSEA. CDR3: CSVVRGRGNEQFF. In nucleotides, the CDR3 is TGCAGCGTTGTCAGGGGGCGAGGAAATGAGCAGTTCTTC.

The gene calls are TRBV5-1 and TRBJ2-3; D may be TRBD2 (6 bases). Germline CDR1 is SGHRS and CDR2 is YFSETQ. Trimming removed 4 bases from V and 2 bases from J, with 11 bases in between. The CDR3 loop spans 14 amino acids. CDR3 sequence (DNA): TGCGCCAGCAGCCGCGGGGACTCCACAGATACGCAGTATTTT. The encoded protein is CASSRGDSTDTQYF.

The chain employs TRBV2 and TRBJ2-2, with D possibly TRBD1 on 6 matching bases. This CDR3 is built from 13 residues. Germline V CDR1 and CDR2: SNHLY, FYNNEI. V lost 2 bases to trimming and J lost 6 bases, with 7 bases between them. CDR3 DNA sequence: TGTGCCAGCAGTGAACAGGGGCCCGGGGAGCTGTTTTTT. Translating gives CASSEQGPGELFF.

This chain links TRBV7-9 with TRBJ2-1; 12 bases align to TRBD2. The germline CDR1 and CDR2 sequences are SEHNR and FQNEAQ (reference sequence). This CDR3 has 14 residues. The junction had 3 bases not matched to a gene; V was cut back by 6 bases and J by 6 bases. Written as DNA, the CDR3 is TGTGCCAGCAGGACTAGCGGGGGAGGCAATGAGCAGTTCTTC. It codes for CASRTSGGGNEQFF.

This chain uses TRBV7-9 with TRBJ2-7; D is undetermined. This CDR3 comprises 13 residues. The ends were cut back, 0 bases at V and 3 bases at J, with 6 bases in the middle. CDR1 SEHNR and CDR2 FQNEAQ come from the germline V gene (reference sequence). CDR3 bases: TGTGCCAGCAGCTTAGCGGGCATCTACGAGCAGTACTTC. It translates to CASSLAGIYEQYF.

Only one count was recorded for this clone. This chain connects TRBV11-2 to TRBJ2-6; D remains unclear. The germline CDR1 and CDR2 sequences are SGHAT and FQNNGV. Trimming shortened V by 0 bases and J by 0 bases, and 12 bases separated the two germline ends. CDR3 length equals 18 residues. The CDR3 is CASSLDLVRNSGANVLTF. In DNA form, the CDR3 reads TGTGCCAGCAGCTTAGATCTGGTGAGGAACTCTGGGGCCAACGTCCTGACTTTC.

The rearrangement joins TRBV30 to TRBJ1-1; D is perhaps TRBD1 (5 bases). This CDR3 has 16 residues. V shed 3 bases and J shed 6 bases, with 23 bases lying between them. Per the germline V gene, CDR1 is GTSNPN and CDR2 is SVGIG (reference sequence). The CDR3 coding sequence is TGTGCCTGGAGACCTGGATGGGGGGGGTTTTCGGCTGAAGCTTTCTTT. Residues: CAWRPGWGGFSAEAFF.

This chain joins TRBV29-1 and TRBJ1-1; the match to TRBD1 covers 7 bases. V trimming: 5 bases; J trimming: 4 bases; junction bases outside the gene matches: 7. This CDR3 has 13 amino acids. CDR1 is SQVTM, CDR2 ANQGSEA, per germline. Written as DNA, the CDR3 is TGCAGCGTTACGGCAGGGGGGCCCACTGAAGCTTTCTTT. The encoded protein is CSVTAGGPTEAFF.

This chain links TRBV5-5 with TRBJ2-5, with 8 bases fitting TRBD1. With V trimmed by 4 bases and J by 1 base, 6 bases remained unmatched. Germline CDR1 is SGHKS and CDR2 is YYEKEE (reference sequence). The CDR3 has 15 amino acids. CDR3 nucleotides: TGTGCCAGCAGCAGCCCCAGGGGGCCCCAAGAGACCCAGTACTTC. It encodes CASSSPRGPQETQYF.

This clone appeared once. This rearrangement joins TRBV15 to TRBJ1-5; 7 bases align to TRBD1. Germline V gene data show CDR1 as LNHNV and CDR2 as YYDKDF (reference sequence). V lost 5 bases and J lost 7; bases outside the gene matches: 14. This CDR3 spans 16 amino acids. CDR3 region: CATSPRGGHRGQPQHF. CDR3 sequence (DNA): TGTGCCACCAGCCCCCGTGGGGGGCACAGGGGCCAGCCCCAGCATTTT.

V is TRBV4-1 and J is TRBJ2-1; 15 positions match TRBD2. J was trimmed by 4 bases and V by 0 bases; bases with no gene match: 7. The germline gives CDR1 MGHRA, CDR2 YSYEKL. This CDR3 comprises 19 residues. CDR3 sequence reads: CASSQDPGLAGGGYNEQFF. The CDR3 bases are TGCGCCAGCAGCCAAGATCCCGGACTAGCGGGAGGGGGGTACAATGAGCAGTTCTTC.

The chain joins TRBV7-8 to TRBJ2-5; 10 bases agree with TRBD1. CDR1 is SGHVS, CDR2 FQNEAQ, per germline. V gave up 4 bases and J gave up 5 bases; unmatched junction bases: 7. This CDR3 is 15 amino acids long. The CDR3 DNA follows: TGTGCCAGCAGCTGGGGACAGGGGCGAGGGGAGACCCAGTACTTC. This encodes CASSWGQGRGETQYF.

This chain joins TRBV10-3 and TRBJ1-2; D possibly corresponds to TRBD1 (6 bases). The CDR3 is 16 amino acids. The germline gives CDR1 ENHRY, CDR2 SYGVKD. Trimming left V 6 bases short and J 2 bases short, with 19 bases between. Here the CDR3 reads CAIRPNIRDTNYGYTF. CDR3 DNA sequence: TGTGCCATCAGACCGAACATAAGGGACACCAACTATGGCTACACCTTC.

The chain uses TRBV5-6 and TRBJ2-7; perhaps TRBD2 as D (6 bases). CDR1 is SGHDT and CDR2 is YYEEEE in the germline V gene. The CDR3 is 16 residues long. V was shortened by 0 bases and J by 0 bases, with 13 bases between the two germline ends. In nucleotides, the CDR3 is TGTGCCAGCAGCTTGGCAGGTGGGGGGAGCTCCTACGAGCAGTACTTC. This encodes CASSLAGGGSSYEQYF.

This clone was seen only a few times. This rearrangement joins TRBV19 to TRBJ1-2; TRBD1 agrees at 7 bases. The CDR3 totals 14 residues. Germline lookup yields CDR1 LNHDA and CDR2 SQIVND (reference sequence). Trimming removed 5 bases from V and 4 bases from J; junction bases left unmatched: 7. The CDR3 spells CASSLSQGSYGYTF. The CDR3 nucleotides are TGTGCCAGTAGTTTATCACAGGGGTCCTATGGCTACACCTTC.